Presented here are 22 T cell receptor beta chains from one specimen sequenced in a study of blood T cells in healthy people across ages. Through a sample-barcoded 5' primer and a J-beta primer mix, a second PCR was run for about 6 to 12 cycles. MiXCR was run by TCRdb on the 5' RACE reads, yielding one entry per CDR3 protein. The profile shows about 580,000 distinct CDR3 sequences, under 55% of them singletons. Sequenced sample: blood. The source is a man aged 80 or over in good health.

Only one count was recorded for this clonotype. The chain employs TRBV7-9 and TRBJ2-1; TRBD2 matches 9 bases. The V gene's germline CDR1 is SEHNR and CDR2 FQNEAQ (reference sequence). CDR3 length: 15 amino acids. The junction had 10 bases not matched to a gene; V was cut back by 5 bases and J by 8 bases. The CDR3 bases are TGTGCCAGCAGCCCCCGGCGGGGGGGGGGCGATGAGCAGTTCTTC. Encoded protein: CASSPRRGGGDEQFF.

For the CDR3, the DNA is TGTGCCAGCAGCCTGTCGGGAGCAAATGAGCAGTACTTC. It codes for CASSLSGANEQYF. This sequence joins TRBV5-4 and TRBJ2-5; D perhaps matches TRBD2 (6 bases). There are 13 residues in the CDR3. With 4 bases removed from V and 11 bases from J, the gap between germline ends came to 18 bases. CDR1 SGHNT and CDR2 YYREEE come from the germline V gene (reference sequence).

The genes are TRBV20-1 and TRBJ2-1, with 10 bases identical to TRBD2. The DNA end is a closer match to TRBJ2-7, so the J assignment may be wrong. Germline V gene lookup returns CDR1 DFQATT and CDR2 SNEGSKA (reference sequence). CDR3 size: 15 residues. The CDR3 bases are TGCAGTGCCAATCATTTACTAGCGGGAACCTACGAGCAGTACTTC. Translating it yields CSANHLLAGTYEQYF.

V usage is TRBV4-3 and J usage is TRBJ2-1; 12 nucleotides agree with TRBD2. V lost 0 bases to trimming and J lost 11 bases; unmatched junction nucleotides: 14. There are 18 residues in the CDR3. Germline CDR1 reads LGHNA; CDR2 reads YSLEER. CDR3 sequence: CASSQEPSGGARTSKQFF. CDR3 bases: TGCGCCAGCAGCCAAGAACCTAGCGGGGGGGCCCGCACCTCCAAGCAGTTCTTC.

V gene TRBV2 combines with J gene TRBJ2-1; 10 bases agree with TRBD1. The ends lost 6 bases at V and 0 bases at J; junction bases unmatched: 8. This CDR3 is 17 amino acids long. Germline CDR1 SNHLY, CDR2 FYNNEI. As DNA, the CDR3 is TGTGCCAGCAGCCCCACTCGACAGGGGGCCTCCTACAATGAGCAGTTCTTC. Protein: CASSPTRQGASYNEQFF. The entire variable domain, with the rest obtained from reference TRBV2 and TRBJ2-1, is as follows: EPEVTQTPSHQVTQMGQEVILRCVPISNHLYFYWYRQILGQKVEFLVSFYNNEISEKSEIFDDQFSVERPDGSNFTLKIRSTKLEDSAMYFCASSPTRQGASYNEQFFGPGTRLTVL.

This clonotype was detected ten times or more. The chain links TRBV6-6 to TRBJ2-6; no firm D call. Deletions cut 8 bases from V and 0 bases from J, with 5 bases between. This CDR3 is 13 amino acids long. Germline V lookup: CDR1 MNHNY, CDR2 SVGAGI (reference sequence). This chain's CDR3 is CASGSSGANVLTF. CDR3 DNA sequence: TGTGCCAGCGGTTCCTCTGGGGCCAACGTCCTGACTTTC.

In its sample, this clonotype was seen a few times. This chain uses TRBV3-1 with TRBJ2-5; possible D gene TRBD2, 6 bases. Trimming left V 1 base short and J 5 bases short, with 14 bases between. CDR1 LGHDT and CDR2 YNNKEL come from the germline V gene (reference sequence). The CDR3 runs 15 residues. The CDR3 is CASSQGGLERETQYF. The CDR3, as DNA: TGTGCCAGCAGCCAAGGGGGACTGGAACGTGAGACCCAGTACTTC.

This chain connects TRBV20-1 to TRBJ2-7; 8 nucleotides agree with TRBD1. The CDR3 loop spans 13 amino acids. Trimming cost V 6 bases and J 7 bases; bases outside gene matches: 11. Per germline, CDR1 DFQATT and CDR2 SNEGSKA (reference sequence). For the CDR3, the DNA is TGCAGTGCCGGGGGACAGGCCTTGGGTGAGCAGTACTTC. It is translated as CSAGGQALGEQYF.

Concerning this clonotype itself: Relative to the germline gene, one junction end is altered; a read error may explain this. The rearrangement links TRBV20-1 to TRBJ2-3; tentative D call: TRBD2 (6 bases). This CDR3 spans 14 amino acids. Germline V lookup: CDR1 DFQATT, CDR2 SNEGSKA (reference sequence). This chain's CDR3 is CSAPSQLAVDTRYF. CDR3 DNA: TGCAGTGCCCCATCCCAACTAGCAGTGGATACGCGGTATTTT.

This clonotype was recorded a few times. V is TRBV9 and J is TRBJ2-1, with 10 nucleotides matching TRBD1. V gave up 0 bases and J gave up 2 bases; unmatched junction bases: 2. Germline V gene data show CDR1 as SGDLS and CDR2 as YYNGEE. CDR3 length: 16 amino acids. The CDR3 here is CASSVGTGGTYNEQFF. The DNA for the CDR3 is TGTGCCAGCAGCGTAGGGACAGGGGGAACCTACAATGAGCAGTTCTTC.

This clonotype was seen only a few times. V usage is TRBV20-1 and J usage is TRBJ2-3, with 7 bases matching TRBD1. J gave up 4 bases and V 6 bases, and 7 bases lay outside the gene matches. The length of the CDR3 is 13 residues. Per the germline V gene, CDR1 is DFQATT and CDR2 is SNEGSKA (reference sequence). The CDR3 here is CSALGQAPDTQYF. In DNA form, the CDR3 reads TGCAGTGCGCTAGGACAGGCCCCAGATACGCAGTATTTT.

CDR3 amino acids: CASSQQGGGYEQYF. The CDR3 DNA follows: TGTGCCAGCAGCCAACAGGGGGGCGGCTACGAGCAGTACTTC. The chain carries TRBV14 and TRBJ2-7; TRBD1 is a possible D gene (7 bases). This CDR3 comprises 14 residues. Germline CDR1 and CDR2: SGHDN and FVKESK. Deletions cut 2 bases from V and 3 bases from J, with 11 bases between. The entire variable domain, with the rest obtained from reference TRBV14 and TRBJ2-7, is as follows: EAGVTQFPSHSVIEKGQTVTLRCDPISGHDNLYWYRRVMGKEIKFLLHFVKESKQDESGMPNNRFLAERTGGTYSTLKVQPAELEDSGVYFCASSQQGGGYEQYFGPGTRLTVT.

The rearrangement joins TRBV29-1 to TRBJ2-3, with D possibly TRBD1 on 6 matching bases. Germline values: CDR1 SQVTM, CDR2 ANQGSEA. This CDR3 region has 15 residues. Trimming removed 4 bases from V and 2 bases from J, with 16 bases in between. CDR3 protein: CSVGSGAFLTDTQYF. CDR3 in DNA: TGCAGCGTTGGGTCAGGGGCTTTCCTCACAGATACGCAGTATTTT.

This clonotype was seen a few times. The chain joins TRBV10-3 to TRBJ2-1; 9 nucleotides line up with TRBD2. The CDR3 loop spans 15 amino acids. Germline V gene data show CDR1 as ENHRY and CDR2 as SYGVKD. Trimming cost V 11 bases and J 5 bases; bases outside gene matches: 13. In DNA form, the CDR3 reads TGTGCCTCCACCCAGCGGGGGGCCAGTAACAATGAGCAGTTCTTC. Amino acid sequence: CASTQRGASNNEQFF.

The V and J genes are TRBV7-9 and TRBJ2-6, with 8 bases lining up with TRBD1. Germline V CDR1 and CDR2: SEHNR, FQNEAQ (reference sequence). Unmatched junction bases numbered 9, after V lost 5 bases and J lost 6 bases. There are 16 residues in the CDR3. The CDR3 DNA reads TGTGCCAGCAGCCATCGGACAGGGTCAGAGGCCAACGTCCTGACTTTC. Protein sequence: CASSHRTGSEANVLTF.

Only a few counts were recorded for this clonotype. The chain recombines TRBV4-3 with TRBJ1-5; weak D call: TRBD1 (6 bases). The CDR3 consists of 15 residues. The ends were cut back, 0 bases at V and 3 bases at J, with 9 bases in the middle. Germline loops: CDR1 LGHNA, CDR2 YSLEER. The CDR3 is CASSQDEGVNQPQHF. CDR3 DNA sequence: TGCGCCAGCAGCCAAGATGAGGGGGTCAATCAGCCCCAGCATTTT.

This clonotype was counted a few times. The chain links TRBV20-1 to TRBJ2-5, with 10 bases lining up with TRBD2. Germline loops: CDR1 DFQATT, CDR2 SNEGSKA (reference sequence). The junction had 6 bases not matched to a gene; V was cut back by 1 base and J by 4 bases. CDR3 size: 15 residues. The CDR3 sequence is CSARGLAGERETQYF. CDR3 in DNA: TGCAGTGCTAGAGGGCTAGCGGGAGAACGAGAGACCCAGTACTTC.

The rearrangement uses TRBV20-1 and TRBJ2-5, with 9 bases lining up with TRBD2. The trim removed 0 bases at V and 4 bases at J, leaving 6 bases unmatched. Germline loops: CDR1 DFQATT, CDR2 SNEGSKA (reference sequence). CDR3 size: 15 residues. The CDR3 DNA reads as TGCAGTGCTAGAGACCCGACTAGCGGAGTAGAGACCCAGTACTTC. Protein product: CSARDPTSGVETQYF.

This sequence joins TRBV27 and TRBJ2-7, with D hard to call. Trimming left V 2 bases short and J 2 bases short, with 13 bases between. The germline V gene encodes CDR1 MNHEY and CDR2 SMNVEV (reference sequence). The CDR3 is made up of 15 amino acids. CDR3 nucleotide sequence: TGTGCCAGCAGTTTAGGGTGGGTAGCAACCTACGAGCAGTACTTC. Translation: CASSLGWVATYEQYF.

The V gene is TRBV7-2, the J gene TRBJ2-1, with TRBD2 identical over 10 bases. Germline lookup yields CDR1 SGHTA and CDR2 FQGNSA. The CDR3 sequence is 18 residues long. With V trimmed by 0 bases and J by 7 bases, 12 bases remained unmatched. The CDR3 here is CASSLASRGAGGRNEQFF. CDR3 nucleotides: TGTGCCAGCAGCTTAGCGTCCCGGGGAGCGGGGGGGCGAAATGAGCAGTTCTTC.

This clonotype has only a few counts. The junction differs from germline at one of its ends, possibly a read error. This rearrangement joins TRBV7-2 to TRBJ2-5; D ambiguous. The germline V gene has CDR1 SGHTA and CDR2 FQGNSA. The CDR3 length is 15 residues. CDR3 protein: CASSVAWIPGETQYF. The DNA for the CDR3 is TGTGCCAGCAGCGTAGCTTGGATCCCTGGGGAGACCCAGTACTTC.

This sequence joins TRBV9 and TRBJ2-2; D perhaps matches TRBD2 (6 bases). V shed 2 bases and J shed 4 bases, with 12 bases lying between them. This CDR3 region has 15 residues. The germline CDR1 and CDR2 sequences are SGDLS and YYNGEE. This CDR3 is CASSVGISGTGELFF. CDR3 nucleotide sequence: TGTGCCAGCAGCGTCGGGATTAGCGGCACCGGGGAGCTGTTTTTT.